The 19 T cell receptor beta chains below all came from one sample that was sequenced in a study of blood T cell repertoires in COVID-19. TCRdb's copy holds only in-frame clones and misses some; the assay was immunoSEQ multiplex PCR. In the table there are 200,000 to 250,000 clones, approximately 85% of which are singletons. The specimen sequenced was peripheral blood. All receptors come from a woman in her sixties or seventies with COVID-19, enrolled during active disease.

This chain uses TRBV5-6 with TRBJ1-1; D gene unclear. CDR1 is SGHDT, CDR2 YYEEEE, per germline. The CDR3 sequence is 15 residues long. With 0 bases removed from V and 6 bases from J, the gap between germline ends came to 15 bases. The DNA for the CDR3 is TGTGCCAGCAGCTTGGGTGGTAGGGAGGCCCCTGAAGCTTTCTTT. Its translation is CASSLGGREAPEAFF.

This chain joins TRBV7-6 and TRBJ1-1, with 10 bases fitting TRBD1. Germline V gene data show CDR1 as SGHVS and CDR2 as FNYEAQ. This CDR3 has 17 amino acids. V lost 2 bases and J lost 0; bases outside the gene matches: 6. CDR3 nucleotides: TGTGCCAGCAGCTTACAGGACAGGGGGGACGTGAACACTGAAGCTTTCTTT. Protein: CASSLQDRGDVNTEAFF.

V usage is TRBV6-5 and J usage is TRBJ2-7; unclear D gene. The germline gives CDR1 MNHEY, CDR2 SVGAGI. This CDR3 has 14 residues. The ends were cut back, 0 bases at V and 3 bases at J, with 9 bases in the middle. The CDR3 nucleotides are TGTGCCAGCAGTTACTCACGAGATGGCTACGAGCAGTACTTC. It translates to CASSYSRDGYEQYF.

The genes are TRBV5-4 and TRBJ1-1, with D hard to call. The CDR3 totals 14 residues. From germline, CDR1 is SGHNT and CDR2 YYREEE (reference sequence). Trimming shortened V by 4 bases and J by 1 base, and 11 bases separated the two germline ends. In nucleotides, the CDR3 is TGTGCCAGCAGCCGGGGAGGCGCGAACACTGAAGCTTTCTTT. Its translation: CASSRGGANTEAFF.

This sequence joins TRBV7-2 and TRBJ2-1; 8 nucleotides agree with TRBD2. The CDR3 covers 15 residues. Germline CDR1 SGHTA, CDR2 FQGNSA. The V gene end was trimmed by 2 bases and the J gene end by 7 bases; junction bases not matched to a gene: 7. As DNA, the CDR3 is TGTGCCAGCAGCTTAATCGGGGGGGCCAGGAATGAGCAGTTCTTC. Translating gives CASSLIGGARNEQFF. The variable domain in full, with the rest retrieved from reference TRBV7-2 and TRBJ2-1, is GAGVSQSPSNKVTEKGKDVELRCDPISGHTALYWYRQSLGQGLEFLIYFQGNSAPDKSGLPSDRFSAERTGGSVSTLTIQRTQQEDSAVYLCASSLIGGARNEQFFGPGTRLTVL.

The V and J genes are TRBV18 and TRBJ1-2, with D possibly matching TRBD1 (6 bases). The CDR3 runs to 14 residues. Germline CDR1 and CDR2: KGHSH and LQKENI. Trimming took 4 bases from V and 2 from J, leaving 11 bases between them. The CDR3 DNA reads as TGTGCCAGCTCACAGGACAGAATAAACTATGGCTACACCTTC. Protein: CASSQDRINYGYTF. The full variable domain, its missing parts supplied by reference TRBV18 and TRBJ1-2, is NAGVMQNPRHLVRRRGQEARLRCSPMKGHSHVYWYRQLPEEGLKFMVYLQKENIIDESGMPKERFSAEFPKEGPSILRIQQVVRGDSAAYFCASSQDRINYGYTFGSGTRLTVV.

This rearrangement joins TRBV11-3 to TRBJ2-5; tentative D call: TRBD2 (6 bases). V was pared by 5 bases and J by 2 bases, with 15 bases between. CDR1 is SGHNT and CDR2 is YENEEA in the germline V gene. The CDR3 covers 15 residues. The CDR3 is CASSARRDFQETQYF. The CDR3, as DNA: TGTGCCAGCAGCGCCCGCCGGGACTTTCAAGAGACCCAGTACTTC. Full variable domain (rest looked up from reference TRBV11-3 and TRBJ2-5): EAGVVQSPRYKIIEKKQPVAFWCNPISGHNTLYWYLQNLGQGPELLIRYENEEAVDDSQLPKDRFSAERLKGVDSTLKIQPAELGDSAVYLCASSARRDFQETQYFGPGTRLLVL.

The chain combines TRBV5-1 with TRBJ2-5; TRBD1 agrees at 9 bases. The V gene's germline CDR1 is SGHRS and CDR2 YFSETQ. With 4 bases clipped from V and 7 bases from J, the junction kept 14 bases outside the gene matches. The CDR3 extends over 16 amino acids. CDR3 bases: TGCGCCAGCAGCAACGGACAGGGGAAGGGCCGGCGGACCCAGTACTTC. It specifies CASSNGQGKGRRTQYF.

This clone occurred a few times. This sequence joins TRBV7-9 and TRBJ1-2, with TRBD1 matching 9 bases. J gave up 4 bases and V 5 bases, and 5 bases lay outside the gene matches. The V gene's germline CDR1 is SEHNR and CDR2 FQNEAQ (reference sequence). The CDR3 length is 14 residues. The CDR3 is CASSLDRGGYGYTF. DNA of the CDR3: TGTGCCAGCAGCCTGGACAGGGGAGGCTATGGCTACACCTTC.

CDR3 sequence (DNA): TGTGCCAGTAGTAATATGGGCGATTCAGGCTCACCCCTCCACTTT. Protein: CASSNMGDSGSPLHF. J is TRBJ1-6 and V is TRBV19; D not resolved. Germline V CDR1 and CDR2: LNHDA, SQIVND (reference sequence). V lost 4 bases, J lost 10 bases, and 17 bases lay in between. The CDR3 sequence is 15 residues long.

The J gene is TRBJ1-2, the V gene TRBV9, with 11 bases aligning to TRBD1. Trimming at V came to 0 bases and at J to 7 bases, leaving 5 bases not matched to a gene. Germline V gives CDR1 SGDLS, CDR2 YYNGEE. This CDR3 spans 15 amino acids. This chain's CDR3 is CASSVGTGGPIGYTF. CDR3 bases: TGTGCCAGCAGCGTAGGGACAGGGGGCCCAATTGGCTACACCTTC.

The gene calls are TRBV7-3 and TRBJ2-7; perhaps TRBD1 as D (6 bases). V was clipped by 6 bases and J by 3 bases, with 21 bases between them. The CDR3 spans 16 residues. Germline V gene data show CDR1 as SGHTA and CDR2 as FQGTGA. The CDR3 DNA sequence: TGTGCCAGCAGGATAACATCTGGGGGCGGTGACTACGAGCAGTACTTC. Translated, it gives CASRITSGGGDYEQYF.

This sequence joins TRBV5-4 and TRBJ2-7, with 9 bases fitting TRBD1. CDR1 SGHNT and CDR2 YYREEE come from the germline V gene (reference sequence). This CDR3 comprises 15 residues. The ends lost 4 bases at V and 1 base at J; junction bases unmatched: 6. The CDR3: CASSVPGQGSYEQYF. CDR3 bases: TGTGCCAGCAGCGTTCCGGGACAGGGTTCCTACGAGCAGTACTTC.

This clone was recorded once. This chain connects TRBV5-1 to TRBJ1-1; 9 nucleotides match TRBD1. Germline lookup yields CDR1 SGHRS and CDR2 YFSETQ. The V gene end was trimmed by 4 bases and the J gene end by 7 bases; junction bases not matched to a gene: 8. This CDR3 region has 14 residues. CDR3 sequence reads: CASSQGQGSGEAFF. Written as DNA, the CDR3 is TGCGCCAGCAGCCAAGGACAGGGGTCGGGTGAAGCTTTCTTT.

The chain joins TRBV28 to TRBJ1-5; a possible D gene is TRBD1 (6 bases). The CDR3 sequence is 13 residues long. Germline values: CDR1 MDHEN, CDR2 SYDVKM. V was pared by 5 bases and J by 4 bases, with 9 bases between. For the CDR3, the DNA is TGTGCCAGCAGTACGGGACAAAATCAGCCCCAGCATTTT. Residues: CASSTGQNQPQHF.

This rearrangement joins TRBV18 to TRBJ2-7; D may be TRBD2 (7 bases). V was pared by 6 bases and J by 4 bases, with 19 bases between. CDR1 KGHSH and CDR2 LQKENI come from the germline V gene. The CDR3 spans 15 residues. The CDR3: CASSQGGGARYEQYF. The CDR3 bases are TGTGCCAGCTCTCAAGGTGGGGGGGCGCGTTACGAGCAGTACTTC.

The V and J genes are TRBV5-8 and TRBJ1-1, with 9 bases matching TRBD1. CDR1 SGHTS and CDR2 YDEGEE come from the germline V gene. The CDR3 has 15 residues. Trimming took 4 bases from V and 6 from J; bases not matched to a gene: 10. In nucleotides, the CDR3 is TGTGCCAGCAGCGCAACCGGGACAGGGACTTCTGAAGCTTTCTTT. Translated, it gives CASSATGTGTSEAFF. Full variable domain (missing parts from reference TRBV5-8 and TRBJ1-1): EAGVTQSPTHLIKTRGQQATLRCSPISGHTSVYWYQQALGLGLQFLLWYDEGEERNRGNFPPRFSGRQFPNYSSELNVNALELEDSALYLCASSATGTGTSEAFFGQGTRLTVV.

The chain recombines TRBV7-6 with TRBJ2-1; 15 nucleotides align to TRBD2. J lost 3 bases, V lost 4 bases, and 7 bases had no gene match. CDR3 size: 18 residues. Germline V lookup: CDR1 SGHVS, CDR2 FNYEAQ. The CDR3 coding sequence is TGTGCCAGCAGCTCCCCGGGACTAGCGGGGGGAATCTACAATGAGCAGTTCTTC. Its protein product is CASSSPGLAGGIYNEQFF.

The chain uses TRBV3-1 (or the pseudogene TRBV3-2) and TRBJ2-2, with TRBD2 as a possible D gene (5 bases). Trimming cost V 8 bases and J 2 bases, with 12 bases left between them. Germline V CDR1 and CDR2: LGHDT, YNNKEL (reference sequence). There are 14 residues in the CDR3. The CDR3: CASGKASNTGELFF. The DNA of the CDR3 is TGTGCCAGCGGTAAGGCTAGCAACACCGGGGAGCTGTTTTTT.